Each of the 13 T cell receptor beta chains below was sequenced from the same sample in a study of T cell repertoires in cytomegalovirus infection. TCRdb called the reads again in MiXCR, with one record for every CDR3 protein. The table has some 600,000 distinct CDR3 sequences, 20% to 25% seen once. Sequenced material: CD8+ T cells from PBMCs. Receptor source: a human donor in good health (CMV status not recorded). Some clones in this sample may be carry-over from other donors' samples.

This clonotype was detected a few times. The chain recombines TRBV29-1 with TRBJ1-2; D is undetermined. The germline gives CDR1 SQVTM, CDR2 ANQGSEA. Trimming took 4 bases from V and 10 from J, leaving 13 bases between them. The CDR3 has 11 amino acids. Here the CDR3 DNA reads TGCAGCGTTGGACGGATGCCGGACTACACCTTC. Residues: CSVGRMPDYTF.

This clonotype was seen many times. This chain links TRBV6-6 with TRBJ2-7; 7 bases match TRBD1. The CDR3 totals 15 residues. CDR1 is MNHNY and CDR2 is SVGAGI in the germline V gene (reference sequence). J gave up 3 bases and V 5 bases, and 10 bases lay outside the gene matches. CDR3 in amino acids: CASSPSRDRSYEQYF. The CDR3 DNA sequence: TGTGCCAGCAGTCCATCTCGGGACAGAAGCTACGAGCAGTACTTC.

Ten or more counts support this clonotype. CDR3 DNA sequence: TGTGCCAGCAGCTTAGGCTCGGGGTACAATGAGCAGTTCTTC. This gives the protein CASSLGSGYNEQFF. The V gene is TRBV7-9, the J gene TRBJ2-1; D is possibly TRBD2 (5 bases). CDR3 length equals 14 residues. Per the germline V gene, CDR1 is SEHNR and CDR2 is FQNEAQ (reference sequence). V was shortened by 1 base and J by 4 bases, with 8 bases between the two germline ends.

The chain has TRBV10-3 and TRBJ2-2; no clear D gene. Trimming took 9 bases from V and 4 from J, leaving 6 bases between them. The CDR3 covers 11 residues. Germline assignment: CDR1 ENHRY and CDR2 SYGVKD. This chain's CDR3 is CAIGATGELFF. The CDR3 region has the DNA TGTGCCATAGGCGCCACCGGGGAGCTGTTTTTT.

This clonotype was observed a few times. This rearrangement joins TRBV19 to TRBJ1-5; perhaps TRBD1 as D (6 bases). Germline V gene data show CDR1 as LNHDA and CDR2 as SQIVND (reference sequence). V was cut by 4 bases and J by 0 bases, with 10 bases left in between. The CDR3 has 15 residues. CDR3 sequence (DNA): TGTGCCAGTAGTACGGACAGTTATAGCAATCAGCCCCAGCATTTT. This translates into CASSTDSYSNQPQHF. The full variable domain, with the rest looked up from reference TRBV19 and TRBJ1-5, is DGGITQSPKYLFRKEGQNVTLSCEQNLNHDAMYWYRQDPGQGLRLIYYSQIVNDFQKGDIAEGYSVSREKKESFPLTVTSAQKNPTAFYLCASSTDSYSNQPQHFGDGTRLSIL.

Ten or more counts support this clonotype. This chain uses TRBV6-6 with TRBJ2-3; 9 bases align to TRBD2. The V and J ends lost 0 bases and 5 bases, in that order; junction bases with no gene match: 9. This CDR3 comprises 17 residues. The germline V gene has CDR1 MNHNY and CDR2 SVGAGI (reference sequence). This chain's CDR3 is CASSYSFRGGAGDTQYF. DNA for the CDR3: TGTGCCAGCAGTTACTCGTTCCGCGGGGGGGCCGGAGATACGCAGTATTTT.

This clonotype has more than one count but fewer than ten. The rearrangement uses TRBV6-4 and TRBJ1-5; 7 nucleotides match TRBD1. V shed 6 bases, J shed 4 bases, and the junction held 12 bases outside the gene matches. This CDR3 comprises 16 residues. Germline CDR1 is MRHNA and CDR2 is SNTAGT. CDR3 in DNA: TGTGCCAGCAGAATACCTGGTCCACAGGGGAATCAGCCCCAGCATTTT. Protein product: CASRIPGPQGNQPQHF.

This clonotype came up a few times. The chain couples TRBV5-4 to TRBJ2-1; 14 bases agree with TRBD2. The CDR3 has 17 amino acids. Germline V gene data show CDR1 as SGHNT and CDR2 as YYREEE (reference sequence). J was trimmed by 4 bases and V by 3 bases; bases with no gene match: 6. The CDR3, as DNA: TGTGCCAGCAGCTACAGACTAGCGGGGGGGTCTTACAATGAGCAGTTCTTC. This translates into CASSYRLAGGSYNEQFF.

V gene TRBV28 combines with J gene TRBJ1-2, with 7 bases fitting TRBD1. The J segment lost 0 bases and the V segment lost 3 bases, leaving 7 bases of the junction unmatched. CDR3 length: 16 amino acids. Per germline, CDR1 MDHEN and CDR2 SYDVKM. CDR3 bases: TGTGCCAGCAGTTTGATAGGGGGCGAGGCTAACTATGGCTACACCTTC. Its protein product is CASSLIGGEANYGYTF.

This clonotype showed up just a few times. The chain has TRBV7-6 and TRBJ2-6, with TRBD1 matching over 9 bases. CDR3 length: 18 amino acids. Trimming cost V 6 bases and J 0 bases; bases outside gene matches: 9. CDR1 is SGHVS, CDR2 FNYEAQ, per germline. CDR3: CASSRSDRGVSGANVLTF. The CDR3 DNA sequence: TGTGCCAGCAGTCGATCTGACAGGGGGGTCTCTGGGGCCAACGTCCTGACTTTC.

J is TRBJ2-7 and V is TRBV6-2 or TRBV6-3; 8 nucleotides match TRBD1. After removal of 1 base from V and 7 bases from J, the junction contained 6 bases not matched to a gene. Germline V gives CDR1 MNHEY, CDR2 SVGEGT. The CDR3 extends over 14 amino acids. CDR3 loop: CASSYFSGQEEQYF. The CDR3 bases are TGTGCCAGCAGTTACTTCTCGGGACAGGAAGAGCAGTACTTC.

The chain recombines TRBV7-9 with TRBJ2-7, with 7 positions matching TRBD1. Germline V CDR1 and CDR2: SEHNR, FQNEAQ (reference sequence). This CDR3 comprises 15 residues. The J segment lost 3 bases and the V segment lost 5 bases, leaving 10 bases of the junction unmatched. Written as DNA, the CDR3 is TGTGCCAGCAGCCTTGGTACAGGGGCCGGCTACGAGCAGTACTTC. Translation gives CASSLGTGAGYEQYF.

In this sample, this clonotype turned up many times. This chain uses TRBV6-5 with TRBJ1-6, with 7 bases identical to TRBD1. V was pared by 6 bases and J by 7 bases, with 6 bases of the junction left unmatched. Germline V gene lookup returns CDR1 MNHEY and CDR2 SVGAGI. CDR3 length equals 14 residues. In nucleotides, the CDR3 is TGTGCCAGCAGGTCGACAGGGCGAAATTCACCCCTCCACTTT. Translating gives CASRSTGRNSPLHF.